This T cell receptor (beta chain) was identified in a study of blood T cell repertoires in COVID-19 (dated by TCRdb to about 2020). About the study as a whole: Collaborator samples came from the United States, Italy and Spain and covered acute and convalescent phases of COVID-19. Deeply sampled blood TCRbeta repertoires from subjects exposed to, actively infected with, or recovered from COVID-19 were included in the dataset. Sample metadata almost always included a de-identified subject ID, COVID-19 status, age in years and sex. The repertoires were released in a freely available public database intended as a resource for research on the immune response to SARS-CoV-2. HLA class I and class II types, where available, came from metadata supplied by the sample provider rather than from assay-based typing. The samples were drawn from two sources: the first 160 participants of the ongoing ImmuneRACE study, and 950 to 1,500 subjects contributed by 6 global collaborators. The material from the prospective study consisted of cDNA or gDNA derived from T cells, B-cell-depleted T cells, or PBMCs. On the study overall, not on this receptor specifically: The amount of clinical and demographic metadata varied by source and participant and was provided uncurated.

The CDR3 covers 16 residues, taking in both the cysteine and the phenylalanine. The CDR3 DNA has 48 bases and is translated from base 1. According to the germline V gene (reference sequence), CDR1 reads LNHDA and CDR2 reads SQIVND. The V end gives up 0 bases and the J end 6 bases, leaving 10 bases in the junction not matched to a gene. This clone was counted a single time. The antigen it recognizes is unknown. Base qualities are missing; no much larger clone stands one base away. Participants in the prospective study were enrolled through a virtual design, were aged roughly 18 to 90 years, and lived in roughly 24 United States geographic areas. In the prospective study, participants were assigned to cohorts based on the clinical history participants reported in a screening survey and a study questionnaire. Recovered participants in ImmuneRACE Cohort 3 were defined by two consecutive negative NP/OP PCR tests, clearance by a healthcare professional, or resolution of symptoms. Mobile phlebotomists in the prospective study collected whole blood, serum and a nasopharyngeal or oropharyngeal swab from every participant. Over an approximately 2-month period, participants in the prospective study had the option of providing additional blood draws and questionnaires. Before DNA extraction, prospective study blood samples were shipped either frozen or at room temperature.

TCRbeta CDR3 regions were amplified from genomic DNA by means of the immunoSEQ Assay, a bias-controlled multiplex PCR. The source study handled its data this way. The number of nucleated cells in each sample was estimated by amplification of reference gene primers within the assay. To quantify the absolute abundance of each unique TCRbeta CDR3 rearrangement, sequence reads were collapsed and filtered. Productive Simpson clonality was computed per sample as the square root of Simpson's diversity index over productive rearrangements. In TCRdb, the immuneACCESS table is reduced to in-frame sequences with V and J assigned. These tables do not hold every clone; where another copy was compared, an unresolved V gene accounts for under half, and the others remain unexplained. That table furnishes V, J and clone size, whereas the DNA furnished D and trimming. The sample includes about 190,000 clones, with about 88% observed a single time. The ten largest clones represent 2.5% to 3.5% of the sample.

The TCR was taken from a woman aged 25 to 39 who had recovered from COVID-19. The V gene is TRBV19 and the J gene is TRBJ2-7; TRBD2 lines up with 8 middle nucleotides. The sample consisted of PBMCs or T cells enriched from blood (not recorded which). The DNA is TGTGCCAGTAGTATAGATGGGGGAGCGGGAGCTTCCGAGCAGTACTTC. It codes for CASSIDGGAGASEQYF.